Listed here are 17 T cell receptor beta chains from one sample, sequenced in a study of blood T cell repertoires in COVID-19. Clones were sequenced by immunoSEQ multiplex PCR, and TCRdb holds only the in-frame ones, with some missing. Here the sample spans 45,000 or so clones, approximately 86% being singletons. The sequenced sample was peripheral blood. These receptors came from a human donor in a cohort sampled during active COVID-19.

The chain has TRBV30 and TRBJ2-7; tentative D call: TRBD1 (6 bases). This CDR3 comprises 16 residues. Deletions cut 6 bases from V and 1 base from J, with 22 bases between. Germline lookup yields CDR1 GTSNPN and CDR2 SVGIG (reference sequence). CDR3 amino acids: CACRAGPRGWSYEQYF. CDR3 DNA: TGTGCCTGTCGCGCGGGCCCCAGGGGCTGGTCCTACGAGCAGTACTTC.

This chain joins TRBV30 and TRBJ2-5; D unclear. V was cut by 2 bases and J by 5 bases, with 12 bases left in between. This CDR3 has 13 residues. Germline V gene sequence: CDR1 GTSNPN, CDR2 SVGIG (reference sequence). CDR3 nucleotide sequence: TGTGCCTGGAGTAGATCGGGTAGGGAGACCCAGTACTTC. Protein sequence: CAWSRSGRETQYF.

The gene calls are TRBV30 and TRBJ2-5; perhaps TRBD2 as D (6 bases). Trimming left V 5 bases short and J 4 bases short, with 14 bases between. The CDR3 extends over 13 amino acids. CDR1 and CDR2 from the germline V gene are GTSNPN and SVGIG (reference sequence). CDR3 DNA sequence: TGTGCCTGGGGAGGGCTAGCAGGAGAGACCCAGTACTTC. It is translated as CAWGGLAGETQYF.

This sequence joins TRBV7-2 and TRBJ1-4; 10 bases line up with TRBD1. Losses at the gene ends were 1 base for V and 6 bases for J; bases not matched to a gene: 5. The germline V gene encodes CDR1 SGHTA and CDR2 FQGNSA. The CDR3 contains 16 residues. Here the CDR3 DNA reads TGTGCCAGCAGCTTAGTATTCGGACAGGGGGATGAAAAACTGTTTTTT. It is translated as CASSLVFGQGDEKLFF. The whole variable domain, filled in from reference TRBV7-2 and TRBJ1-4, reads GAGVSQSPSNKVTEKGKDVELRCDPISGHTALYWYRQSLGQGLEFLIYFQGNSAPDKSGLPSDRFSAERTGGSVSTLTIQRTQQEDSAVYLCASSLVFGQGDEKLFFGSGTQLSVL.

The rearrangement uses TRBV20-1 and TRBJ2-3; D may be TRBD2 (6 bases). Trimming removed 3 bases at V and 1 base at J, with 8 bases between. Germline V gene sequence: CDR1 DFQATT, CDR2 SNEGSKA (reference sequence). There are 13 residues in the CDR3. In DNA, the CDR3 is TGCAGTGCTAGTCGGAGGGGCACAGATACGCAGTATTTT. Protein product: CSASRRGTDTQYF.

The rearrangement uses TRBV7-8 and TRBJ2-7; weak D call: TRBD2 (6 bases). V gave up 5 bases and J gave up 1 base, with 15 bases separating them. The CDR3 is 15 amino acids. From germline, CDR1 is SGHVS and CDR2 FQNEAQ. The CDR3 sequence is CASSPGGAASYEQYF. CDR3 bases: TGTGCCAGCAGCCCAGGCGGGGCCGCATCCTACGAGCAGTACTTC. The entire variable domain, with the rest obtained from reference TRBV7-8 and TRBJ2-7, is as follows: GAGVSQSPRYKVAKRGQDVALRCDPISGHVSLFWYQQALGQGPEFLTYFQNEAQLDKSGLPSDRFFAERPEGSVSTLKIQRTQQEDSAVYLCASSPGGAASYEQYFGPGTRLTVT.

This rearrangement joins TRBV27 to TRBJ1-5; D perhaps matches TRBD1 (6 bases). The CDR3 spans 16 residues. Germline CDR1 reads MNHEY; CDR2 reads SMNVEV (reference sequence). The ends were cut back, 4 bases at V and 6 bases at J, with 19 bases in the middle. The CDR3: CASSSAIRGEGQPQHF. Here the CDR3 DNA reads TGTGCCAGCAGTTCAGCAATCAGGGGTGAAGGTCAGCCCCAGCATTTT.

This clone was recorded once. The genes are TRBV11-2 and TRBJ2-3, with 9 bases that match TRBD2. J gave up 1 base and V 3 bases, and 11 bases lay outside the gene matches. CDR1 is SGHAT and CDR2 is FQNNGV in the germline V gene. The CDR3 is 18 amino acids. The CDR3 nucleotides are TGTGCCAGCAGCTTGGCTCCCCTTATAGCGGGGGGCACAGATACGCAGTATTTT. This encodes CASSLAPLIAGGTDTQYF.

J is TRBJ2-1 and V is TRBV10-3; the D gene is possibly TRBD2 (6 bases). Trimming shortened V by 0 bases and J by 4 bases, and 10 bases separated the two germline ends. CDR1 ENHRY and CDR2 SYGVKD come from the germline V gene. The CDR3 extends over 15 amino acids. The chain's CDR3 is CAISESVGLYNEQFF. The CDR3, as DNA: TGTGCCATCAGTGAGTCCGTGGGACTGTACAATGAGCAGTTCTTC.

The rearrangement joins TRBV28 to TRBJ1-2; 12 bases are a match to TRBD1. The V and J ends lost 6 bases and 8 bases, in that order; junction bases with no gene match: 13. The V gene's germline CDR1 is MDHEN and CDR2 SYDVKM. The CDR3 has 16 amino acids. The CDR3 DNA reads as TGTGCCAGCAGAGCTAACGCGGGACAGGGGGCAGAGGGCTACACCTTC. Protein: CASRANAGQGAEGYTF.

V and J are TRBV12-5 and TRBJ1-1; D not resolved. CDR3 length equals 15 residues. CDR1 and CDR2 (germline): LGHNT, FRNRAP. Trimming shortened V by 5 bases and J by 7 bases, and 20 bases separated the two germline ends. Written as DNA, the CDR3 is TGTGCTAGTGGTAAACTTCTCGGAGGGATGCATGAAGCTTTCTTT. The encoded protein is CASGKLLGGMHEAFF.

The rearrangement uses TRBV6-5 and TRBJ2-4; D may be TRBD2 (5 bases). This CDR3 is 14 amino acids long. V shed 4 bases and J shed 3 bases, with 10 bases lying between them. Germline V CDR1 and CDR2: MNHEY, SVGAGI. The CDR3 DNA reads TGTGCCAGCAGTTCCAATGGAGGCAAAAACATTCAGTACTTC. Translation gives CASSSNGGKNIQYF.

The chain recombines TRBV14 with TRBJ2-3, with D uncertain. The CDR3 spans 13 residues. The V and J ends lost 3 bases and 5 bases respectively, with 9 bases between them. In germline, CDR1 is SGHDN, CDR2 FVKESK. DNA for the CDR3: TGTGCCAGCAGCCAGAACCACGGAGATACGCAGTATTTT. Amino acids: CASSQNHGDTQYF.

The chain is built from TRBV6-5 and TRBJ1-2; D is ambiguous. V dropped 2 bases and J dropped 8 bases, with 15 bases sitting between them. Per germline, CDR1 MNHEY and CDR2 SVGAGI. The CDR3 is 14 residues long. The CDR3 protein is CASSYDRFGRGYTF. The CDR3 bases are TGTGCCAGCAGTTACGATCGGTTTGGTCGCGGCTACACCTTC.

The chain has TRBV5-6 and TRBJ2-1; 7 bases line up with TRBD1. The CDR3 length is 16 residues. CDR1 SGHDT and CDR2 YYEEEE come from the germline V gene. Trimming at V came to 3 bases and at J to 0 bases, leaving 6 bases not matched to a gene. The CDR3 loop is CASSYIDRASYNEQFF. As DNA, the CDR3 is TGTGCCAGCAGCTACATAGACAGGGCCTCCTACAATGAGCAGTTCTTC.

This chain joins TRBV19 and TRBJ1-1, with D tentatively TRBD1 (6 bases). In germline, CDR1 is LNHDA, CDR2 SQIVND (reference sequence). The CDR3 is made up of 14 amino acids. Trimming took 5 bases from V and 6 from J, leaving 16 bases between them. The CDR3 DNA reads TGTGCCAGTAGTCCTGGGGGCTTGGGCGCTGAAGCTTTCTTT. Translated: CASSPGGLGAEAFF.

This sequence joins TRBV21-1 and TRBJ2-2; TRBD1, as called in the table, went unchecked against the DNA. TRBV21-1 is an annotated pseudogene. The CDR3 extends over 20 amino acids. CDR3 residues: CASSKCMDRGPSIYTGELFF. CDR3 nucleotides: TGTGCCAGCAGCAAATGTATGGACAGGGGGCCTTCAATTTACACCGGGGAGCTGTTTTTT.